These T cell receptor beta chains were read from a single sample in a study of T cell responses to AZD1222 COVID-19 vaccine. Assay: immunoSEQ multiplex PCR; the TCRdb copy retains only in-frame clones and omits some. This sample has 150,000 or so clones, with about 87% found just once. Source: peripheral blood, taken 28 days after the second dose of the MenACWY control vaccine. The receptors stem from an adult who received the MenACWY meningococcal vaccine as a control. Both conserved end residues are part of each CDR3. The D gene is left open where the match is weak. Size values are once, few and many counts, or a class for expanded clones, and some rows have none.

cdr3_nt,cdr3_aa,d_call,clone_size,v_call,j_call
TGTGCCAGCAGCTCCACCGGGGGGGCTCCCCCAGGCTCCTACAATGAGCAGTTCTTC,CASSSTGGAPPGSYNEQFF,TRBD2,-,TRBV11-3,TRBJ2-1
TGTGCCTGGAGTGTCGGCAGGGGTGGTGAGCCCCAGCATTTT,CAWSVGRGGEPQHF,-,-,TRBV30,TRBJ1-5
TGTGCCAGCAGTTTAACAGGGGATCAGCCCCAGCATTTT,CASSLTGDQPQHF,TRBD1,-,TRBV6-2/TRBV6-3,TRBJ1-5
TGTGCCTGGAGTGGGATTAACGGGGAGCTGTTTTTT,CAWSGINGELFF,-,-,TRBV30,TRBJ2-2
TGTGCCAGCAGCCCTTACCGGGACAGGTCCCATACTCCTAACTATGGCTACACCTTC,CASSPYRDRSHTPNYGYTF,TRBD1,-,TRBV7-2,TRBJ1-2
TGCGCCAGCAGTGAAGTGACAGGGGAGTTGGAGACCCAGTACTTC,CASSEVTGELETQYF,TRBD1,-,TRBV10-2,TRBJ2-5
TGTGCCTGGTTTGTCGGGGGGAGCACTGAAGCTTTCTTT,CAWFVGGSTEAFF,-,-,TRBV30,TRBJ1-1
TGTGCCAGCTCCCCCACAGGGGGGGAGACCCAGTACTTC,CASSPTGGETQYF,TRBD1,-,TRBV18,TRBJ2-5
TGCAGCGTTCTGATATACGAGCAGTACTTC,CSVLIYEQYF,-,-,TRBV29-1,TRBJ2-7
TGTGCCAGCAGTGATCCGACTAGCGGCAACCCCTACGAGCAGTACTTC,CASSDPTSGNPYEQYF,TRBD2,-,TRBV25-1,TRBJ2-7
TGCGCCAGCAGCTTGGCCGGGACTAGCGGGAGTGAGCAGTTCTTC,CASSLAGTSGSEQFF,TRBD2,-,TRBV5-1,TRBJ2-1
TGTGCCAGCAGTAAGGGCGCGCCCGGTGGCTACACCTTC,CASSKGAPGGYTF,-,-,TRBV9,TRBJ1-2
TGTGCCAGCACCGCTCCGGGCCTCCAGCCCCAGCATTTT,CASTAPGLQPQHF,-,once,TRBV6-5,TRBJ1-5
TGTGCCAGTAGAAGGGGACCGGGGTTTACCGGGGAGCTGTTTTTT,CASRRGPGFTGELFF,-,-,TRBV19,TRBJ2-2
TGTGCCAGCAGCACTAACGGCAGGGGCTCGCTCGGCTACACCTTC,CASSTNGRGSLGYTF,-,-,TRBV7-9,TRBJ1-2
TGTGCCAGCAGTTACCAGGTATACTACAATGAGCAGTTCTTC,CASSYQVYYNEQFF,-,-,TRBV6-2/TRBV6-3,TRBJ2-1
TGTGCCACCAGGAGGGGAGAGGAAGAGACCCAGTACTTC,CATRRGEEETQYF,-,-,TRBV24-1,TRBJ2-5
TGTGCCAGCGCACCAGGCAGCCTCGCGGCGAACACTGAAGCTTTCTTT,CASAPGSLAANTEAFF,-,-,TRBV28,TRBJ1-1
TGTGCCAGCAGCCCCGTGGGGGTCACCCGAGGCCCCTACGAGCAGTACTTC,CASSPVGVTRGPYEQYF,-,few,TRBV7-9,TRBJ2-7
TGTGCCAGCAGTTTATCGGGTGTGGGCGAGCAGTACTTC,CASSLSGVGEQYF,-,-,TRBV27,TRBJ2-7
TGTGCCAGCAGCTTGGGGCAGGGGGTAGACTATGGCTACACCTTC,CASSLGQGVDYGYTF,TRBD1,-,TRBV5-4,TRBJ1-2
TGTGCCAGCAGCGGAAGGGGGGGGCAGGGTGGCAATCAGCCCCAGCATTTT,CASSGRGGQGGNQPQHF,-,-,TRBV11-2,TRBJ1-5
TGCAGCGTTGAAGATGCCAGGCTATATGGCTACACCTTC,CSVEDARLYGYTF,-,-,TRBV29-1,TRBJ1-2
TGTGCCAGCAGCTTAGGTGTCCTTGTTTCGGGCAATCAGCCCCAGCATTTT,CASSLGVLVSGNQPQHF,-,-,TRBV7-8,TRBJ1-5
TGTGCCACCAGTCAGGGTCTCGGCGAGCAGTACTTC,CATSQGLGEQYF,-,-,TRBV15,TRBJ2-7
TGTGCCAGCAGCCAAGATCCCCAGGGAAACACCATATATTTT,CASSQDPQGNTIYF,-,-,TRBV4-2,TRBJ1-3
TGTGCCAGCAGTTACTCTTTAGCGGGAGGAGACGAGCAGTACTTC,CASSYSLAGGDEQYF,TRBD2,-,TRBV6-5,TRBJ2-7
TGTGCCAGCAGCTTAGGTGGGCTACAGGCCGGTCAGCCCCAGCATTTT,CASSLGGLQAGQPQHF,-,-,TRBV7-9,TRBJ1-5
TGTGCCAGCAAACCCCTTGGACTAGATACCGGGGAGCTGTTTTTT,CASKPLGLDTGELFF,TRBD2,-,TRBV6-4,TRBJ2-2
TGTGCCAGCAGCCGACTTATGAACACTGAAGCTTTCTTT,CASSRLMNTEAFF,-,-,TRBV3-1/TRBV3-2,TRBJ1-1
TGCGCCAGCAGCTTGGGTCCGGGAGCAGTCGAGCAGTACTTC,CASSLGPGAVEQYF,-,-,TRBV5-1,TRBJ2-7
TGTGCCAGCACGTTGGCGGGAGTTATGTACAATGAGCAGTTCTTC,CASTLAGVMYNEQFF,TRBD2,-,TRBV28,TRBJ2-1
TGTGCCAGTAGTGCGAGCTTTACAGGGCAGGGCCGCGGGGAGCTGTTTTTT,CASSASFTGQGRGELFF,-,-,TRBV19,TRBJ2-2
TGTGCCAGCAGTTTTGAGGGAGGCGACACTGAAGCTTTCTTT,CASSFEGGDTEAFF,-,-,TRBV28,TRBJ1-1
TGTGCCAGCAGCTTAGAAGGTTTCCCAGATACGCAGTATTTT,CASSLEGFPDTQYF,-,once,TRBV7-9,TRBJ2-3
TGTGCCAGCAGCCCGCTGACGAGGGCCGGCTACACCTTC,CASSPLTRAGYTF,-,-,TRBV12-3/TRBV12-4,TRBJ1-2
TGTGCCAGCAGTTACACTGGTTCCTACAATGAGCAGTTCTTC,CASSYTGSYNEQFF,-,once,TRBV6-5,TRBJ2-1
TGTGCCAGCAGCTCCTTCCCGGGACTAGCGGGAGTCCCCAACGAGCAGTACTTC,CASSSFPGLAGVPNEQYF,TRBD2,-,TRBV7-2,TRBJ2-7
TGTGCCAGCAGTTCCGGGACAGTCTCGTCTGGGGCCAACGTCCTGACTTTC,CASSSGTVSSGANVLTF,TRBD1,-,TRBV27,TRBJ2-6
TGTGCCAGCAGACCACCTCCGGGACTAGCGGGACGTTACAATGAGCAGTTCTTC,CASRPPPGLAGRYNEQFF,TRBD2,once,TRBV11-2,TRBJ2-1
TGCGCCAGGGGGGGGTTTAATCCGTCCCCGTCAACTAATGAAAAACTGTTTTTT,CARGGFNPSPSTNEKLFF,-,-,TRBV5-1,TRBJ1-4
TGTGCCAGCAGCTTAGCGCGGGTGGGGTCGTCCTACGAGCAGTACTTC,CASSLARVGSSYEQYF,-,-,TRBV7-9,TRBJ2-7